The entry below gives a single TCR beta chain sequence along with its context. The data were taken from a study of blood T cell repertoires in COVID-19. Study in general: The United States, Italy and Spain supplied acute and convalescent COVID-19 samples. PBMCs, B-cell-depleted T cells, or T cells provided the cDNA or gDNA that made up the material.

The V gene end was trimmed by 6 bases and the J gene end by 7 bases; junction bases not matched to a gene: 10. This CDR3 has 15 amino acids. The V gene's germline CDR1 is KGHSH and CDR2 LQKENI. How the authors handled the data: From reference gene primer amplification, estimates of nucleated cell counts were derived. The protocol was immunoSEQ multiplex PCR, while the TCRdb copy is restricted to in-frame clones and leaves out a portion. The DNA gave D and trimming, while V, J and clone size come from that table. Of about 22,000 clones in the sample, 90% were seen once. V is TRBV18 and J is TRBJ2-1; 9 nucleotides match TRBD1. Material: peripheral blood. The TCR sequence derives from a man between 65 and 85 years old with acute or convalescent COVID-19. The CDR3 spells CASSSATGGENEQFF. The CDR3 DNA sequence: TGTGCCAGCTCTTCAGCAACAGGGGGCGAGAATGAGCAGTTCTTC.